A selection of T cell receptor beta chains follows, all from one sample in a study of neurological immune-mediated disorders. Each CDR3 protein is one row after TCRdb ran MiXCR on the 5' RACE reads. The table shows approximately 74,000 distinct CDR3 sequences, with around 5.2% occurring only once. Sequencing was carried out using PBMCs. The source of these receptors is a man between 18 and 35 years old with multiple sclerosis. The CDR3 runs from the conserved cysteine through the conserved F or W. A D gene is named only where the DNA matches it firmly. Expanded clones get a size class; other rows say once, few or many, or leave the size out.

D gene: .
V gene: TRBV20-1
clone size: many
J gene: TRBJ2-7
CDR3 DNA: TGCAGTGCTTTGACAGCCGAAAGCTCCTACGAGCAGTACTTC
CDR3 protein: CSALTAESSYEQYF

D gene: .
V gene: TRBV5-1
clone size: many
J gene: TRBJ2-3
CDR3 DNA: TGCGCCAGCAGCTTGGTCCAGGGAGGAGATACGCAGTATTTT
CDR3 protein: CASSLVQGGDTQYF

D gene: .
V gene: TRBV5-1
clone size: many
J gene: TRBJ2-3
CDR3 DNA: TGCGCCAGCAGCTTGGTCCTGGATGCGGGCACAGATACGCAGTATTTT
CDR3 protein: CASSLVLDAGTDTQYF

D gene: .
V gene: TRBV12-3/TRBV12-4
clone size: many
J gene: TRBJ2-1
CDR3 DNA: TGTGCCAGCAGAGGACTGACCAATGAGCAGTTCTTC
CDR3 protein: CASRGLTNEQFF

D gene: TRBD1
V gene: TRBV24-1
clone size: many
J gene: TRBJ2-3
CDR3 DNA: TGTGCCACCGCACGGACAGGGACCACAGATACGCAGTATTTT
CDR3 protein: CATARTGTTDTQYF

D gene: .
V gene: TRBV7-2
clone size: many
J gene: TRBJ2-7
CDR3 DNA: TGTGCCAGCAGCCTAAGCTCCTACGAGCAGTACTTC
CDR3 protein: CASSLSSYEQYF

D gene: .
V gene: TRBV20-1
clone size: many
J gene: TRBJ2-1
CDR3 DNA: TGCAGTGCTAGATTTGGTAGCCCCAACAATGAGCAGTTCTTC
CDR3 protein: CSARFGSPNNEQFF

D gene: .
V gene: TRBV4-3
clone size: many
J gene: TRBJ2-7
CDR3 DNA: TGCGCCAGCAGCCAAGATCTGTACGGCAGCTCCTACGAGCAGTACTTC
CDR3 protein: CASSQDLYGSSYEQYF

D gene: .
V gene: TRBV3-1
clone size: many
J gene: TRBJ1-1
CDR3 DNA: TGTGCCAGCAGGAGTGCAGGGGCTGAAGCTTTCTTT
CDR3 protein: CASRSAGAEAFF

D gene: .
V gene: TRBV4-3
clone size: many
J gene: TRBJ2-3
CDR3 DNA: TGCGCCAGCAGTCCTGACATCGCAGATACGCAGTATTTT
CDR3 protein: CASSPDIADTQYF

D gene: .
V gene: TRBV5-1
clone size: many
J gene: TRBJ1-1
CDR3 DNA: TGCGCCAGCAGCTTGCACAGTGGCACTGAAGCTTTCTTT
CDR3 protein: CASSLHSGTEAFF

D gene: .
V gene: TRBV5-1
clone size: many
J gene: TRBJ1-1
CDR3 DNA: TGCGCCAGCAGGGAACAGAGTCCTAACACTGAAGCTTTCTTT
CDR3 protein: CASREQSPNTEAFF

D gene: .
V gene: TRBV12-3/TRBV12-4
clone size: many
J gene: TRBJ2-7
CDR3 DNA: TGTGCCAGCAGTGATAGCGTCTACGAGCAGTACTTC
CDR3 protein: CASSDSVYEQYF

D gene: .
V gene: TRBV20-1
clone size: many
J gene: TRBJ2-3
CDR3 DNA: TGCAGTGCTCCCCGGGACGGGAGCACAGATACGCAGTATTTT
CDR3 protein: CSAPRDGSTDTQYF

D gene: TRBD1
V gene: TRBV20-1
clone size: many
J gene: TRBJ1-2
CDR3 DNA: TGCAGTTCGCATCCAGGGGGCTCTGGCTACACCTTC
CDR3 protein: CSSHPGGSGYTF

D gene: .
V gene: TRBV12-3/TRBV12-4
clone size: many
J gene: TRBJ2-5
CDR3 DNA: TGTGCCAGCAGACTCGGACGGGGAGAGACCCAGTACTTC
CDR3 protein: CASRLGRGETQYF

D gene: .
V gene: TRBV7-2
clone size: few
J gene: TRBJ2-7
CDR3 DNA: TGTGCCAGCACCAAGGGGGTTGAGCAGTACTTC
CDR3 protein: CASTKGVEQYF

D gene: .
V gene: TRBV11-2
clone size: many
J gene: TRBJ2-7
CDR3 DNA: TGTGCCAGCAGCCGGGTACCGGGCTTAGGGATCGAGCAGTACTTC
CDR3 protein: CASSRVPGLGIEQYF

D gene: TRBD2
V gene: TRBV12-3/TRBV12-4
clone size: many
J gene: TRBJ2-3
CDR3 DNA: TGTGCCAGCAGAGAGAGCGGGGTAGCAGATACGCAGTATTTT
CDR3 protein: CASRESGVADTQYF

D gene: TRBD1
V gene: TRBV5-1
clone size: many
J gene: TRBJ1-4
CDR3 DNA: TGCGCCAGCAGCCCCCTTGGGAGGGGGCGCGGTGAAAAACTGTTTTTT
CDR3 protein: CASSPLGRGRGEKLFF

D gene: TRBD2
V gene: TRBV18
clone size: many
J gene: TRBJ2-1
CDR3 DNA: TGTGCCAGCTCACCGAGGCTAGCGGGTTACAATGAGCAGTTCTTC
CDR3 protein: CASSPRLAGYNEQFF

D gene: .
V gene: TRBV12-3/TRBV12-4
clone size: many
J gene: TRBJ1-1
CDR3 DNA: TGTGCCAGCAGTTCCCCAGGGATAGCTGAAGCTTTCTTT
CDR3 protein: CASSSPGIAEAFF

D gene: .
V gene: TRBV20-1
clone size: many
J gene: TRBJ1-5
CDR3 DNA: TGCAGTGCTAGGGTTCGGGGGAATAGCAATCAGCCCCAGAATTTT
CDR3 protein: CSARVRGNSNQPQNF

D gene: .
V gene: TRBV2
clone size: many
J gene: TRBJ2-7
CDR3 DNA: TGTGCCAGCAGTCCGTCCCTTATCTACGAGCAGTACTTC
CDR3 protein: CASSPSLIYEQYF

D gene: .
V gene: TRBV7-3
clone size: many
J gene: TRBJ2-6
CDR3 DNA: TGTGCCAGCAGCCCCCCAACCTCTGGGGCCAACGTCCTGACTTTC
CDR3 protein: CASSPPTSGANVLTF

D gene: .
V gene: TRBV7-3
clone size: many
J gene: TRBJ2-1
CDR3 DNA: TGTGCCAGCAGCCCCCCGAATGGGAATGAGCAGTTCTTC
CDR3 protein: CASSPPNGNEQFF

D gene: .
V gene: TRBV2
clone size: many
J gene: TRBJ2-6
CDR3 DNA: TGTGCCAGCAGTGCGGCAGGTGATGGGGCCAACGTCCTGACTTTC
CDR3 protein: CASSAAGDGANVLTF

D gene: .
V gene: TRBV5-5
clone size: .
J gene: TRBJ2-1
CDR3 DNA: TGTGCCAGCAGCGCGGGACAGGAGCAGTTCTTC
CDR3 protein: CASSAGQEQFF

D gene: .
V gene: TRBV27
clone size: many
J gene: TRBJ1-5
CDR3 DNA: TGTGCCAGCAGCTCGTCGGGTCGGAATCAGCCCCAGCATTTT
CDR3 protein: CASSSSGRNQPQHF

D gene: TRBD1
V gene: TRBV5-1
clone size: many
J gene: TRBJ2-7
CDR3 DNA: TGCGCCAGCAGCCTAGGACAGGGAGGCTACGAGCAGTACTTC
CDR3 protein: CASSLGQGGYEQYF

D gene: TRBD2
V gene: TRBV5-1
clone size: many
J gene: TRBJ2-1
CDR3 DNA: TGCGCCAGCAGCTTACTAGCGGGAGCGGACAATGAGCAGTTCTTC
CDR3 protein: CASSLLAGADNEQFF

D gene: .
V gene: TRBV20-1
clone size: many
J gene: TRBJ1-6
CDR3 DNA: TGCAGTGCTTCCGATTCAGGGTCCTATAATTCACCCCTCCACTTT
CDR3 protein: CSASDSGSYNSPLHF

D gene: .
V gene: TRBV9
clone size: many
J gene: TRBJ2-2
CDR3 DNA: TGTGCCAGCAGCATGGGTGGAACTTACACCGGGGAGCTGTTTTTT
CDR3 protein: CASSMGGTYTGELFF

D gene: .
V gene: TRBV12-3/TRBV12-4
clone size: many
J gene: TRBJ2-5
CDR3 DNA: TGTGCCAGCAGTTTGAGTTTCTTGGACTACTCCGCGGGAGAGACCCAGTACTTC
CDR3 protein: CASSLSFLDYSAGETQYF

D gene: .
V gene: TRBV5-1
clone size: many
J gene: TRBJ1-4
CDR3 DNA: TGCGCCAGCAGCTCGAGGCCGACGGGAACGAATGAAAAACTGTTTTTT
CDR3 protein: CASSSRPTGTNEKLFF

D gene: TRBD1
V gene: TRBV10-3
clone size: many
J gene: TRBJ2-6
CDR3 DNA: TGTGCCATCAGGGACAGGGGGGCTGGGGCCAACGTCCTGACTTTC
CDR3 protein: CAIRDRGAGANVLTF

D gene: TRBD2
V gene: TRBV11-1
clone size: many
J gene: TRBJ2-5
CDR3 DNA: TGTGCCAGCAGCTTAGGATCAGCGGGAGGAGAGACCCAGTACTTC
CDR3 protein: CASSLGSAGGETQYF

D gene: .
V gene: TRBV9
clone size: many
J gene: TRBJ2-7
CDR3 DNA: TGTGCCAGCAGCAAAGGGACCCTCGGCGAGCAGTACTTC
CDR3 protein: CASSKGTLGEQYF

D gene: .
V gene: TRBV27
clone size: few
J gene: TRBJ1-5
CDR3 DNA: TGTGCCAGCAGTTTTTGGGGCAATCAGCCCCAGAATTTT
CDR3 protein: CASSFWGNQPQNF

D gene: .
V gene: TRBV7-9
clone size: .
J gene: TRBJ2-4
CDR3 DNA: TGTGCCAGCAGCCCGCCGAAGGGCCAAGTAATTCAGTACTTC
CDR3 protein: CASSPPKGQVIQYF

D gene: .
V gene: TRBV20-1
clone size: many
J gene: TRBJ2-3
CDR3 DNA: TGCAGTGCTAGTCTCAGGGCAGATACGCAGTATTTT
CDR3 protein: CSASLRADTQYF

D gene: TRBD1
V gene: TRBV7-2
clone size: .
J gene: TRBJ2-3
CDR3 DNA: TGTGCCAGCAGCGCCTCTTACCGGGACAGGGGTTTCGCAGATACGCAGTATTTT
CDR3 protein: CASSASYRDRGFADTQYF

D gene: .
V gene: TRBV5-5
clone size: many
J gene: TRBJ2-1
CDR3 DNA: TGTGCCAGCAGCTTGTCGGTTAGCTCCTACAATGAGCAGTTCTTC
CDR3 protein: CASSLSVSSYNEQFF

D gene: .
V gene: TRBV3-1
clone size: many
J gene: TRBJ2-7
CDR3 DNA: TGTGCCAGCAGCCAAAGGGGCCGTTTCTACGAGCAGTACTTC
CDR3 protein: CASSQRGRFYEQYF

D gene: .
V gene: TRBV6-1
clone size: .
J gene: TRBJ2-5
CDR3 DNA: TGTGCCAGCAGTACTGGGGGGCAGCAAGAGACCCAGTACTTC
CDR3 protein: CASSTGGQQETQYF